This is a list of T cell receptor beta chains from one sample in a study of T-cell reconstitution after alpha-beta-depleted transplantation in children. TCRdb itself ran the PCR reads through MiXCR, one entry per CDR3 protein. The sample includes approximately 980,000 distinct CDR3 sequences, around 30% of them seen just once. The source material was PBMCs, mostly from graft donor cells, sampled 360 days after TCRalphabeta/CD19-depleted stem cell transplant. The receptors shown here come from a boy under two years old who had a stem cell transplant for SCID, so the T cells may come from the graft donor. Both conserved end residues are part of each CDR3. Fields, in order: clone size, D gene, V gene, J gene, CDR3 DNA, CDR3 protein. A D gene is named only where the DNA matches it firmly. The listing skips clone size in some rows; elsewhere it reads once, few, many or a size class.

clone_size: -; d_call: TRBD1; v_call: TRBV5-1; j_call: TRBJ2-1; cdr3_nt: TGCGCCAGCAGCTCGGGGTGGGTTGGACAGGGGATTTACAATGAGCAGTTCTTC; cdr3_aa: CASSSGWVGQGIYNEQFF
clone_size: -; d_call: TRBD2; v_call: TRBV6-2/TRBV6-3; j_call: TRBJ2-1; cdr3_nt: TGTGCCAGCAGTGAGCCGGGACTAGCGAGGATAGCTGAGCAGTTCTTC; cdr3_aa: CASSEPGLARIAEQFF
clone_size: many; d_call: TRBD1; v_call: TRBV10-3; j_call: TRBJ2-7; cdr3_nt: TGTGCCATCAGTGAGTCAGGGACAGGTCTGTACGAGCAGTACTTC; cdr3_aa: CAISESGTGLYEQYF
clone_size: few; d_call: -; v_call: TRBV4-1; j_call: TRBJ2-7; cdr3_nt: TGCGCCAGCAGCCAAGGGGACCGTTACGAGCAGTACTTC; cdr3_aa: CASSQGDRYEQYF
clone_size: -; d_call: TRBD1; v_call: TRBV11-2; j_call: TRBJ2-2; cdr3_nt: TGTGCCAGCAGCTTTATAGGGACAGGGGGCTTCGGGGAGCTGTTTTTT; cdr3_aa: CASSFIGTGGFGELFF
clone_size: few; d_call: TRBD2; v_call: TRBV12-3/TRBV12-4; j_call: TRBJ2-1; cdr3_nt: TGTGCCAGCCTGCTGGGACTAGGTTCCGGTGAGCAGTTCTTC; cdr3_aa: CASLLGLGSGEQFF
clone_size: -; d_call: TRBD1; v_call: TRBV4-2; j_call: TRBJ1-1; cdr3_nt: TGTGCCAGCAGCCAACACAGGGGGCTGGCTGAAGCTTTCTTT; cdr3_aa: CASSQHRGLAEAFF
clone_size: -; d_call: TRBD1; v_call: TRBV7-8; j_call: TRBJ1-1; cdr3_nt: TGTGCCAGCAGCTGGACAGGGCACATGAACACTGAAGCTTTCTTT; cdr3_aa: CASSWTGHMNTEAFF
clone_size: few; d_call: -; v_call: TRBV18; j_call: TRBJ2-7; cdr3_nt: TGTGCCAGCTCACCAACCGCGACCTACGAGCAGTACTTC; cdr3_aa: CASSPTATYEQYF
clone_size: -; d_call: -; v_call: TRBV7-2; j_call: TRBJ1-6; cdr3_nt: TGTGCCAGCAGCGCTCGGGAGGCCTATAATTCACCCCTCCACTTT; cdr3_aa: CASSAREAYNSPLHF
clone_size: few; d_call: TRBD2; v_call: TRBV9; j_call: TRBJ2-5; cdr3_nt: TGTGCCAGCAGCGTGGGTCTGGAGCGGGGCCAAGAGACCCAGTACTTC; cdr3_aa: CASSVGLERGQETQYF
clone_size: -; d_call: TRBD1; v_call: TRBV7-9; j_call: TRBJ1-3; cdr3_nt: TGTGCCAGCAGCCCCCCGGGACAGGGCAGCGCGGACACCATATATTTT; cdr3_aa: CASSPPGQGSADTIYF
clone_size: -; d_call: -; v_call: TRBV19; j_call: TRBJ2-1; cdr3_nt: TGTGCCAGTAGTATCGGGACACCCGGGTCGAATGAGCAGTTCTTC; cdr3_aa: CASSIGTPGSNEQFF
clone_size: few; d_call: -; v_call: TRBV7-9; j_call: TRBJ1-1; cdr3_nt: TGTGCCAGCACCAATAAAGGGAACACTGAAGCTTTCTTT; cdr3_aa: CASTNKGNTEAFF
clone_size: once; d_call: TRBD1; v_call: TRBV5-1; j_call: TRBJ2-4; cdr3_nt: TGCGCCAGCACAGAGGGACAGGGGGCAGGCATTCAGTACTTC; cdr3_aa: CASTEGQGAGIQYF
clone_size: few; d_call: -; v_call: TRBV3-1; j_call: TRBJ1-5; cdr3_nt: TGTGCCAGCAGCCAAGATGGGAGTAAAGGGAATCAGCCCCAGCATTTT; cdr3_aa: CASSQDGSKGNQPQHF
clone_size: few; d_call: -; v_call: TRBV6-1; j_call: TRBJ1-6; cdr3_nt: TGTGCCAGCAGCAGGGCACAGGGCGGGTCACCCCTCCACTTT; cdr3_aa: CASSRAQGGSPLHF
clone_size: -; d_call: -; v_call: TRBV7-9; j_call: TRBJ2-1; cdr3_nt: TGTGCCAGCAGCTCGCTTAGGGGGGGAGAAATGGAGCAGTTCTTC; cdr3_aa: CASSSLRGGEMEQFF
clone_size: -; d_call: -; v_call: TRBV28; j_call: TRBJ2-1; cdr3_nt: TGTGCCAGCAGTTTCCCAACCTGGGTTCCCAACAATGAGCAGTTCTTC; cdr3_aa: CASSFPTWVPNNEQFF
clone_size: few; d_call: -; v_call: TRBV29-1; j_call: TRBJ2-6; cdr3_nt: TGCAGCGTGCAGGGAAGGGTTGCCAACGTCCTGACTTTC; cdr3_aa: CSVQGRVANVLTF
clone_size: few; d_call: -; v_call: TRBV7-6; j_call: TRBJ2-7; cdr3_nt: TGTGCCAGCAGCAAATTAGACGGAGTCTACGAGCAGTACTTC; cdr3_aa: CASSKLDGVYEQYF
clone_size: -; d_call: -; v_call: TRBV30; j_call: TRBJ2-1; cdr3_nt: TGTGCCTGGATGATGAGGTCAGGGATTGGAGAGCAGTTCTTC; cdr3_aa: CAWMMRSGIGEQFF
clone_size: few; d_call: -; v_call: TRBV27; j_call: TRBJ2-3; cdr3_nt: TGTGCCAGCGGATTTCTACGGACCGGGAGCACAGATACGCAGTATTTT; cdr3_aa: CASGFLRTGSTDTQYF
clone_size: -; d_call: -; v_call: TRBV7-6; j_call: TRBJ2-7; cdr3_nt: TGTGCCAGCAGCTTAGAGGCTAGAAGGGGCGAGCAGTACTTC; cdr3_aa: CASSLEARRGEQYF
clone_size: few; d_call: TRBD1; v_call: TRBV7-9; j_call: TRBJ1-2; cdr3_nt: TGTGCCAGCAGCTTAGCCCGGGACCGGGACAGGGGTGTCGGCTACACCTTC; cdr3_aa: CASSLARDRDRGVGYTF
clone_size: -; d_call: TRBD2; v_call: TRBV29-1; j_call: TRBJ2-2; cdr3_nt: TGCAGCGTTGAGCTTTGGGGGGAGGGAGACACCGGGGAGCTGTTTTTT; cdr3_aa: CSVELWGEGDTGELFF
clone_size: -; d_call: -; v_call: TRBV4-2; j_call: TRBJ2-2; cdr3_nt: TGTGCCAGCAGCCAAGATCACGGGGTCGGGGAGCTGTTTTTT; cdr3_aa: CASSQDHGVGELFF
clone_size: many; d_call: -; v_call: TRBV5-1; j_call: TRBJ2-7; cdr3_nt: TGCGCCAGCAGCTTGGAGGGGGTGGACTCCTACGAGCAGTACTTC; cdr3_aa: CASSLEGVDSYEQYF
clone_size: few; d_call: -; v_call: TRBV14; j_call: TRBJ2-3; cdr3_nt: TGTGCCAGCAGCTTAGCGACGTACCACACAGATACGCAGTATTTT; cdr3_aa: CASSLATYHTDTQYF
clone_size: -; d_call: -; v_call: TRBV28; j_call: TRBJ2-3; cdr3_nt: TGTGCCAGCAGTTTATCTGGGACCATGACAGATACGCAGTATTTT; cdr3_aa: CASSLSGTMTDTQYF
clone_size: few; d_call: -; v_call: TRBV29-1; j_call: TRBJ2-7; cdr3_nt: TGCAGCGTTGAAGATACGGGAGACAGCTTCTACGAGCAGTACTTC; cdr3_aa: CSVEDTGDSFYEQYF
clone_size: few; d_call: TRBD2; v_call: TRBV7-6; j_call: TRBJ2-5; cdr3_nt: TGTGCCAGCAGCTTATTTGGGGGAGGGGAGACCCAGTACTTC; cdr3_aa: CASSLFGGGETQYF
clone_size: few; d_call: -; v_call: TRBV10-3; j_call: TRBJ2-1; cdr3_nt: TGTGCCATCAGTGAGTCGGTTCGGAGACTTTACAATGAGCAGTTCTTC; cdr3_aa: CAISESVRRLYNEQFF
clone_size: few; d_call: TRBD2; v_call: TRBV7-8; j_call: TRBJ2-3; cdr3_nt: TGTGCCAGCAGCTTATCACTAGCGGTCCCCTTCGGGTATACGCAGTATTTT; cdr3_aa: CASSLSLAVPFGYTQYF
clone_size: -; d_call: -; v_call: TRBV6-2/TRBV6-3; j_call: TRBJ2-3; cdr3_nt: TGTGCCAGCAGTTACTCGATTGTGGCGGGGCAGGGGATTTGGGCAGATACGCAGTATTTT; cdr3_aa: CASSYSIVAGQGIWADTQYF
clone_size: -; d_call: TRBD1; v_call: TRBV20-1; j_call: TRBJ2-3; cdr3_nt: TGCAGTGCCACGACAGGGCTCGATACGCAGTATTTT; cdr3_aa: CSATTGLDTQYF